This T cell receptor (beta chain) is drawn from a study of regulatory T cells in long-lasting Graves disease. The TCR beta library used iRepertoire HTBI primers with Arm-PCR amplification of CDR3. Via MiXCR, TCRdb re-called the multiplex PCR reads, giving one row per CDR3 protein. The data hold a few hundred thousand distinct CDR3 sequences, with 13% observed a single time. Documented time point: newly diagnosed GD, antithyroid drugs for less than 3 months. Isolated PBMC RNA provided the starting material for the TCR library. Germline V gene sequence: CDR1 SNHLY, CDR2 FYNNEI. The CDR3 spans 14 residues. The ends were cut back, 4 bases at V and 1 base at J, with 10 bases in the middle. This clonotype was detected ten times or more. The sample was also reused in another study, on T cells in Graves' hyperthyroidism and ophthalmopathy. As reported in that work: Disease duration under 2 months; hyperthyroidism patients were aged 18 to 65.

Here the sequenced sample was peripheral blood mononuclear cells (PBMCs), taken at new diagnosis, from a patient treated with antithyroid drugs. The source is a man younger than 45 with Graves disease. The chain is built from TRBV2 and TRBJ1-1; unclear D gene. The CDR3: CASSAIRTNTEAFF. The CDR3 coding sequence is TGTGCCAGCAGTGCGATTAGGACGAACACTGAAGCTTTCTTT.